This T cell receptor beta chain came from a study of T cells in Graves' hyperthyroidism and ophthalmopathy. The investigators amplified TCR beta CDR3 regions from RNA transcripts. The primer set for the first-round RT-PCR of the TCR CDR3 was HTBI. TCRdb reanalysed the multiplex PCR reads using MiXCR and keeps one entry per CDR3 protein. The profile shows 500,000 to 750,000 distinct CDR3 sequences, approximately 15% of them singletons. This clonotype was observed at least ten times. The receptor's source is a woman aged 18-30 years with Graves' ophthalmopathy. Sequenced input: blood.

This CDR3 is CASSLVARGETQYF. In DNA, the CDR3 is TGTGCCAGCAGCTTAGTGGCGAGAGGGGAGACCCAGTACTTC. This chain joins TRBV7-8 and TRBJ2-5; perhaps TRBD2 as D (5 bases). Germline V gives CDR1 SGHVS, CDR2 FQNEAQ. Trimming took 1 base from V and 5 from J, leaving 11 bases between them. The CDR3 covers 14 residues.